Shown below are 27 T cell receptor beta chains from a single sample sequenced in a study of T cell repertoires in cytomegalovirus infection. TCRdb itself ran the reads through MiXCR, one entry per CDR3 protein. This table holds 250,000 to 300,000 distinct CDR3 sequences, more than 20% found once. The source material was PBMCs. Receptors originate from a human donor in good health (CMV status not recorded). Some clones in this sample may be carry-over from other donors' samples.

The sample holds a few counts of this clonotype. The chain is built from TRBV28 and TRBJ2-7; 9 nucleotides line up with TRBD2. Germline V gives CDR1 MDHEN, CDR2 SYDVKM. This CDR3 spans 15 amino acids. Unmatched junction bases numbered 5, after V lost 2 bases and J lost 3 bases. The CDR3 region has the DNA TGTGCCAGCAGTTTAGGCAGCGGGGGGTACTACGAGCAGTACTTC. This gives the protein CASSLGSGGYYEQYF.

This clonotype was observed at least ten times. The chain employs TRBV6-2 or TRBV6-3 and TRBJ1-5; no reliable D call. V lost 6 bases to trimming and J lost 0 bases, with 12 bases between them. The CDR3 contains 15 residues. CDR1 and CDR2 (germline): MNHEY, SVGEGT. CDR3 nucleotides: TGTGCCAGCAGCCCTCGACGGTATAGCAATCAGCCCCAGCATTTT. The encoded protein is CASSPRRYSNQPQHF.

This clonotype was recorded many times. This chain uses TRBV12-3 or TRBV12-4 with TRBJ2-6, with unresolved D. There are 13 residues in the CDR3. V was cut by 8 bases and J by 4 bases, with 9 bases left in between. CDR3 sequence (DNA): TGTGCCAGCCACGCGACGGGGGCCAACGTCCTGACTTTC. It encodes CASHATGANVLTF.

This sequence joins TRBV5-6 and TRBJ1-1, with D perhaps matching TRBD1 (5 bases). The V gene lost 4 bases and the J gene lost 4 bases, with 11 bases spanning the gap. The CDR3 has 13 amino acids. Germline values: CDR1 SGHDT, CDR2 YYEEEE. The CDR3 spells CASSPRVGTEAFF. The CDR3 bases are TGTGCCAGCAGCCCCAGGGTTGGCACTGAAGCTTTCTTT.

This clonotype was seen only a few times. This sequence joins TRBV27 and TRBJ1-6; D unresolved. The V and J ends lost 0 bases and 7 bases respectively, with 7 bases between them. Germline V gene lookup returns CDR1 MNHEY and CDR2 SMNVEV (reference sequence). CDR3 length: 14 residues. The CDR3 sequence: CASSLSQENSPLHF. Here the CDR3 DNA reads TGTGCCAGCAGTTTATCCCAGGAAAATTCACCCCTCCACTTT.

This clonotype was observed a few times. This chain joins TRBV28 and TRBJ2-7; TRBD2 agrees at 10 bases. The junction had 10 bases not matched to a gene; V was cut back by 7 bases and J by 4 bases. CDR1 is MDHEN and CDR2 is SYDVKM in the germline V gene. The CDR3 is 15 residues long. The CDR3 sequence: CASTSFLAGVYEQYF. The CDR3 DNA sequence: TGTGCCAGCACCTCCTTCCTAGCGGGGGTGTACGAGCAGTACTTC. The full variable domain, in which reference TRBV28 and TRBJ2-7 provide the parts outside the CDR3, is DVKVTQSSRYLVKRTGEKVFLECVQDMDHENMFWYRQDPGLGLRLIYFSYDVKMKEKGDIPEGYSVSREKKERFSLILESASTNQTSMYLCASTSFLAGVYEQYFGPGTRLTVT.

DNA for the CDR3: TGTGCCAGCAGCCCCACTAGCGGGGGGGTCCCCGGGGAGCTGTTTTTT. Protein product: CASSPTSGGVPGELFF. The chain is built from TRBV7-9 and TRBJ2-2; 13 nucleotides match TRBD2. The junction had 6 bases not matched to a gene; V was cut back by 5 bases and J by 6 bases. The CDR3 extends over 16 amino acids. CDR1 and CDR2 (germline): SEHNR, FQNEAQ (reference sequence).

The table lists this clonotype with many counts. The gene calls are TRBV28 and TRBJ2-3; D unclear. Germline values: CDR1 MDHEN, CDR2 SYDVKM. Trimming left V 2 bases short and J 6 bases short, with 9 bases between. The CDR3 length is 13 residues. The DNA of the CDR3 is TGTGCCAGCAGTTTAATAGGACCCGATACGCAGTATTTT. Residues: CASSLIGPDTQYF.

This chain uses TRBV29-1 with TRBJ1-4, with D unclear. The CDR3 sequence is 13 residues long. The germline V and J ends were trimmed by 3 bases and 0 bases, with 5 bases remaining between them. Germline V gives CDR1 SQVTM, CDR2 ANQGSEA. CDR3 bases: TGCAGCGTTGACGCGGCAACTAATGAAAAACTGTTTTTT. Translated: CSVDAATNEKLFF.

The J gene is TRBJ1-4, the V gene TRBV6-6; D is possibly TRBD1 (6 bases). This CDR3 has 13 amino acids. The germline V gene encodes CDR1 MNHNY and CDR2 SVGAGI (reference sequence). The V gene lost 5 bases and the J gene lost 10 bases, with 14 bases spanning the gap. DNA of the CDR3: TGTGCCAGCAGTCGGGGGGCGGCGGTAAAACTGTTTTTT. It is translated as CASSRGAAVKLFF.

The chain is built from TRBV11-3 and TRBJ1-6; D gene unclear. V lost 2 bases and J 7 bases, leaving 6 bases between the germline ends. The CDR3 runs to 13 residues. From germline, CDR1 is SGHNT and CDR2 YENEEA. The CDR3 reads CASSLMRNSPLHF. The CDR3 nucleotides are TGTGCCAGCAGCTTAATGAGGAATTCACCCCTCCACTTT.

This clonotype was seen at least ten times. The chain joins TRBV7-3 to TRBJ2-2; D is uncertain. This CDR3 spans 13 amino acids. V lost 1 base, J lost 7 bases, and 7 bases lay in between. The germline CDR1 and CDR2 sequences are SGHTA and FQGTGA. This chain's CDR3 is CASSLMSDGELFF. As DNA, the CDR3 is TGTGCCAGCAGCTTAATGTCGGACGGGGAGCTGTTTTTT.

In its sample, this clonotype was seen a few times. The chain links TRBV5-1 to TRBJ1-2, with D possibly TRBD1 on 5 matching bases. Germline CDR1 is SGHRS and CDR2 is YFSETQ. Deletions cut 0 bases from V and 7 bases from J, with 16 bases between. The CDR3 extends over 15 amino acids. The CDR3 sequence: CASSLAGGSSSGYTF. CDR3 in DNA: TGCGCCAGCAGCTTGGCGGGGGGGAGTTCGAGTGGCTACACCTTC. Based on the CDR3 plus reference TRBV5-1 and TRBJ1-2, the full variable domain is KAGVTQTPRYLIKTRGQQVTLSCSPISGHRSVSWYQQTPGQGLQFLFEYFSETQRNKGNFPGRFSGRQFSNSRSEMNVSTLELGDSALYLCASSLAGGSSSGYTFGSGTRLTVV.

This chain joins TRBV28 and TRBJ1-5, with D possibly being TRBD1 (6 bases). Trimming took 6 bases from V and 2 from J, leaving 14 bases between them. Germline V CDR1 and CDR2: MDHEN, SYDVKM. The CDR3 consists of 15 residues. The CDR3: CASSRYRDGNQPQHF. CDR3 DNA sequence: TGTGCCAGCAGCCGTTACAGGGATGGCAATCAGCCCCAGCATTTT.

This clonotype has more than one count but fewer than ten. The chain uses TRBV7-2 and TRBJ2-3; D is ambiguous. The V gene lost 2 bases and the J gene lost 5 bases, with 8 bases spanning the gap. This CDR3 has 13 amino acids. Germline CDR1 reads SGHTA; CDR2 reads FQGNSA. CDR3 amino acids: CASSLFSGDTQYF. The DNA for the CDR3 is TGTGCCAGCAGCTTATTTTCTGGAGATACGCAGTATTTT.

This chain links TRBV28 with TRBJ2-3; D remains unclear. The CDR3 extends over 14 amino acids. The germline V gene has CDR1 MDHEN and CDR2 SYDVKM. Trimming removed 5 bases from V and 2 bases from J, with 11 bases in between. CDR3 sequence (DNA): TGTGCCAGCAGTCATGGCTGGACCACAGATACGCAGTATTTT. This codes for CASSHGWTTDTQYF.

J is TRBJ2-7 and V is TRBV14; either TRBD1 or TRBD2 may supply D (6 bases each). Germline CDR1 is SGHDN and CDR2 is FVKESK. V was trimmed by 2 bases and J by 5 bases, leaving 13 bases between them. The CDR3 totals 14 residues. The CDR3 protein is CASSQQGRGDEQYF. In DNA, the CDR3 is TGTGCCAGCAGCCAACAGGGGCGCGGGGACGAGCAGTACTTC. Drawing the rest from reference TRBV14 and TRBJ2-7, the complete variable domain is EAGVTQFPSHSVIEKGQTVTLRCDPISGHDNLYWYRRVMGKEIKFLLHFVKESKQDESGMPNNRFLAERTGGTYSTLKVQPAELEDSGVYFCASSQQGRGDEQYFGPGTRLTVT.

The table lists this clonotype with a few counts. The chain employs TRBV7-2 and TRBJ1-2; D is undetermined. The germline V gene encodes CDR1 SGHTA and CDR2 FQGNSA. This CDR3 spans 13 amino acids. Trimming left V 6 bases short and J 5 bases short, with 13 bases between. The CDR3: CASSSLGIYGYTF. The CDR3 nucleotides are TGTGCCAGCAGTTCCCTGGGGATTTATGGCTACACCTTC.

This clonotype appeared once. The chain uses TRBV14 and TRBJ2-5; D call uncertain. Germline V gene lookup returns CDR1 SGHDN and CDR2 FVKESK. The V gene lost 2 bases and the J gene lost 2 bases, with 6 bases spanning the gap. The CDR3 sequence is 13 residues long. CDR3 nucleotides: TGTGCCAGCAGCCAACAGGTGCAAGAGACCCAGTACTTC. The encoded protein is CASSQQVQETQYF.

The chain links TRBV20-1 to TRBJ1-3; D unclear. Trimming took 4 bases from V and 0 from J, leaving 7 bases between them. CDR1 DFQATT and CDR2 SNEGSKA come from the germline V gene (reference sequence). CDR3 length: 13 amino acids. The CDR3 DNA sequence: TGCAGTGCTACCCTCTCCTCTGGAAACACCATATATTTT. Translated: CSATLSSGNTIYF.

The V and J genes are TRBV11-2 and TRBJ2-6; D gene uncertain. Looked up from germline, CDR1 is SGHAT and CDR2 is FQNNGV. V gave up 1 base and J gave up 0 bases, with 7 bases separating them. This CDR3 region has 16 residues. Here the CDR3 DNA reads TGTGCCAGCAGCTTAGTTTTTGCCTCTGGGGCCAACGTCCTGACTTTC. Protein sequence: CASSLVFASGANVLTF.

This clonotype was counted between two and nine times. The chain employs TRBV2 and TRBJ1-6; TRBD1 matches 8 bases. Germline V gene data show CDR1 as SNHLY and CDR2 as FYNNEI. This CDR3 is built from 14 residues. The V and J ends lost 5 bases and 7 bases, in that order; junction bases with no gene match: 4. The chain's CDR3 is CASSLQGGNSPLHF. The CDR3 DNA sequence: TGTGCCAGCAGTTTACAGGGGGGCAATTCACCCCTCCACTTT.

The chain combines TRBV20-1 with TRBJ2-7; D might be TRBD2 (5 bases). Germline V gene sequence: CDR1 DFQATT, CDR2 SNEGSKA (reference sequence). Trimming removed 3 bases from V and 5 bases from J, with 8 bases in between. The CDR3 runs 11 residues. The CDR3 DNA reads as TGCAGTGCTAGCCAGAGGGACGAGCAGTACTTC. It is translated as CSASQRDEQYF.

The V gene is TRBV11-2, the J gene TRBJ1-1; unclear D gene. The germline V and J ends were trimmed by 2 bases and 4 bases, with 8 bases remaining between them. CDR3 length equals 13 residues. The germline V gene has CDR1 SGHAT and CDR2 FQNNGV. DNA for the CDR3: TGTGCCAGCAGCTTAAAATTGGGCACTGAAGCTTTCTTT. It yields the protein CASSLKLGTEAFF.

The chain recombines TRBV14 with TRBJ2-1, with D uncertain. Trimming cost V 4 bases and J 10 bases, with 8 bases left between them. The CDR3 runs to 11 residues. Looked up from germline, CDR1 is SGHDN and CDR2 is FVKESK. CDR3 sequence: CASSPLTEQFF. The CDR3 coding sequence is TGTGCCAGCAGCCCGTTAACCGAGCAGTTCTTC.

This clonotype was seen a few times. The chain combines TRBV10-3 with TRBJ2-5, with a possible D match to TRBD2 (7 bases). V was trimmed by 0 bases and J by 2 bases, leaving 10 bases between them. The germline CDR1 and CDR2 sequences are ENHRY and SYGVKD. CDR3 length: 15 residues. CDR3 in amino acids: CAISESGGPQETQYF. In nucleotides, the CDR3 is TGTGCCATCAGTGAGTCCGGGGGGCCTCAAGAGACCCAGTACTTC.

This chain joins TRBV6-1 and TRBJ2-7; D gene unclear. The germline CDR1 and CDR2 sequences are MNHNS and SASEGT. Trimming shortened V by 6 bases and J by 0 bases, and 12 bases separated the two germline ends. This CDR3 spans 14 amino acids. CDR3 sequence (DNA): TGTGCCAGCAGCGCCCAATACAACTCCTACGAGCAGTACTTC. This sequence encodes CASSAQYNSYEQYF.